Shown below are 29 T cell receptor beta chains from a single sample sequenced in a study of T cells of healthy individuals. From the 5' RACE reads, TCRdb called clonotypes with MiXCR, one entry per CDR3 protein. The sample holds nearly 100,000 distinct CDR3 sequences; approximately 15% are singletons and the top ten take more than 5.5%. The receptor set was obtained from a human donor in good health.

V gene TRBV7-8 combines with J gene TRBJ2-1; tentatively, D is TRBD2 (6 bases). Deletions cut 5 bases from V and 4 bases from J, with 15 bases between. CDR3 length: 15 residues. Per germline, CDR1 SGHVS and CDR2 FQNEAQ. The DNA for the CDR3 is TGTGCCAGCAGCCTCCGGGACGGGACTTACAATGAGCAGTTCTTC. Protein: CASSLRDGTYNEQFF. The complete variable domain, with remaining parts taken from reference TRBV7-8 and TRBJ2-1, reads GAGVSQSPRYKVAKRGQDVALRCDPISGHVSLFWYQQALGQGPEFLTYFQNEAQLDKSGLPSDRFFAERPEGSVSTLKIQRTQQEDSAVYLCASSLRDGTYNEQFFGPGTRLTVL.

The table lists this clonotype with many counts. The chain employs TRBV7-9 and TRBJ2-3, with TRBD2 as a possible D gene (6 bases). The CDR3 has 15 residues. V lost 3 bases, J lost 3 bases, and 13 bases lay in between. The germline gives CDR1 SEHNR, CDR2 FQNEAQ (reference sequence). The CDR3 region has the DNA TGTGCCAGCAGCTTTGGTGGGAGCGGGACAGATACGCAGTATTTT. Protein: CASSFGGSGTDTQYF.

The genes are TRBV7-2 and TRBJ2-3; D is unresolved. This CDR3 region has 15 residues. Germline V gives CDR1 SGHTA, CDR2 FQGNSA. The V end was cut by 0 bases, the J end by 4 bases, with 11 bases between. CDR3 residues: CASSLAGITADTQYF. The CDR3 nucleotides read TGTGCCAGCAGCTTAGCGGGTATCACCGCAGATACGCAGTATTTT. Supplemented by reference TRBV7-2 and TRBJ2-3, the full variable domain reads GAGVSQSPSNKVTEKGKDVELRCDPISGHTALYWYRQSLGQGLEFLIYFQGNSAPDKSGLPSDRFSAERTGGSVSTLTIQRTQQEDSAVYLCASSLAGITADTQYFGPGTRLTVL.

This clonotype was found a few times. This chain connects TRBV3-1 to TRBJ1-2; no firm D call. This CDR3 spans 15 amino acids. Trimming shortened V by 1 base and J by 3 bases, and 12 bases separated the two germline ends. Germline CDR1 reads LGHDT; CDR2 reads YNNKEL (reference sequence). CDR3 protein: CASSQGSDGYYGYTF. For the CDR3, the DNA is TGTGCCAGCAGCCAAGGTTCGGACGGCTACTATGGCTACACCTTC.

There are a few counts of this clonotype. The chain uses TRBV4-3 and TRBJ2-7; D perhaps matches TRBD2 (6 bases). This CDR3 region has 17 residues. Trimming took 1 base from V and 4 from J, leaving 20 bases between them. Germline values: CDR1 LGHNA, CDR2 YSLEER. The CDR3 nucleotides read TGCGCCAGCAGCCAAGGGATATGGAGGGGAGAGGGGTACGAGCAGTACTTC. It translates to CASSQGIWRGEGYEQYF.

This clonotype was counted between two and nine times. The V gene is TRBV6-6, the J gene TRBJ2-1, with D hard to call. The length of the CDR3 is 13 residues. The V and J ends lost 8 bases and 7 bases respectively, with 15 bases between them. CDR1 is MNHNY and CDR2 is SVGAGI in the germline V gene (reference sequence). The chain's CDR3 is CASRLTTWNEQFF. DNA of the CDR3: TGTGCCAGCCGATTGACCACCTGGAATGAGCAGTTCTTC.

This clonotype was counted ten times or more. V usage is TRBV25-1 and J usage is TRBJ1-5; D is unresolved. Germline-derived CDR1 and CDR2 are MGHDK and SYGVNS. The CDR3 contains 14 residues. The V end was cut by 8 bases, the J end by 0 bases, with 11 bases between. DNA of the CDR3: TGTGCCAGCGCTACGGGGAATAGCAATCAGCCCCAGCATTTT. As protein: CASATGNSNQPQHF. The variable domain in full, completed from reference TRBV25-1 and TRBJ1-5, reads EADIYQTPRYLVIGTGKKITLECSQTMGHDKMYWYQQDPGMELHLIHYSYGVNSTEKGDLSSESTVSRIRTEHFPLTLESARPSHTSQYLCASATGNSNQPQHFGDGTRLSIL.

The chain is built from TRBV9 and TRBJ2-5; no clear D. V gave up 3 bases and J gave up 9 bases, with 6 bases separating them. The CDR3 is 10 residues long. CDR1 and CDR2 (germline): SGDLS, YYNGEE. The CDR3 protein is CASSAPAQYF. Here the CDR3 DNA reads TGTGCCAGCAGCGCCCCAGCCCAGTACTTC.

The CDR3 is CASSSVQGESYEQYF. The CDR3 nucleotides are TGTGCCAGCAGCTCCGTACAGGGGGAAAGCTACGAGCAGTACTTC. J is TRBJ2-7 and V is TRBV7-2; the match to TRBD1 covers 8 bases. CDR3 length: 15 residues. The junction had 8 bases not matched to a gene; V was cut back by 4 bases and J by 3 bases. CDR1 is SGHTA and CDR2 is FQGNSA in the germline V gene.

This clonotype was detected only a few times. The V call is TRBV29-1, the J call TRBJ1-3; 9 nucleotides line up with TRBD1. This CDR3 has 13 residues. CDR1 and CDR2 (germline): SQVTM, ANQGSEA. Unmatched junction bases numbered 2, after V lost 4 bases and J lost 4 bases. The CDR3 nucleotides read TGCAGCGTTGTGGGACAGGGAGGAAACACCATATATTTT. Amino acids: CSVVGQGGNTIYF.

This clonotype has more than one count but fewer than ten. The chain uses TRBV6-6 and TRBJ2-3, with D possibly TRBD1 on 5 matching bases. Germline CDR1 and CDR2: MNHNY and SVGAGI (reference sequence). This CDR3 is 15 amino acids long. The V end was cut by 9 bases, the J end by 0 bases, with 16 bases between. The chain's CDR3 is CASRARGASTDTQYF. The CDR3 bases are TGTGCCAGTCGTGCTAGGGGCGCTAGCACAGATACGCAGTATTTT.

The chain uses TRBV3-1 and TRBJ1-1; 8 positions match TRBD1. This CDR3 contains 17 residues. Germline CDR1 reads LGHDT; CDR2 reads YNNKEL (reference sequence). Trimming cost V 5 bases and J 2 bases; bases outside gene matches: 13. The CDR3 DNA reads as TGTGCCAGCAGCTCCCGGGACAGGAGCACAGCCAACACTGAAGCTTTCTTT. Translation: CASSSRDRSTANTEAFF. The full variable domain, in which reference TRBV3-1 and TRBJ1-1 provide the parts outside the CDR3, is DTAVSQTPKYLVTQMGNDKSIKCEQNLGHDTMYWYKQDSKKFLKIMFSYNNKELIINETVPNRFSPKSPDKAHLNLHINSLELGDSAVYFCASSSRDRSTANTEAFFGQGTRLTVV.

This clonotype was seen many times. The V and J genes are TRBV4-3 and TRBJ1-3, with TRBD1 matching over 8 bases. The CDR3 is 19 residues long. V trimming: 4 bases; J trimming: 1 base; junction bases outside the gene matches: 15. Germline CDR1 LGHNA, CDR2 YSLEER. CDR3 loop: CASSPKIRGGQGSGNTIYF. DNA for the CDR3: TGCGCCAGCAGCCCCAAGATCAGGGGAGGACAGGGATCTGGAAACACCATATATTTT.

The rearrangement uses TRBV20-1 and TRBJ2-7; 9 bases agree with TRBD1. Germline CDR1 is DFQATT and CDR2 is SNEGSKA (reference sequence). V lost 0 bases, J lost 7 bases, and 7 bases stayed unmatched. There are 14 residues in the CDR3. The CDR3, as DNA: TGCAGTGCTAGAGATCCACAGGGGGCGCGAGAGCAGTACTTC. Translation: CSARDPQGAREQYF.

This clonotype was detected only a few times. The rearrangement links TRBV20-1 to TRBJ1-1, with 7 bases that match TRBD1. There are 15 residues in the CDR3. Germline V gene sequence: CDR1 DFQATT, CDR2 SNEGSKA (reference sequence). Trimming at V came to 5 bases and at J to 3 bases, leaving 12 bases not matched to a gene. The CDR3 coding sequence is TGCAGTGCTCCTCCCCTGACAGGGTTGGACACTGAAGCTTTCTTT. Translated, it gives CSAPPLTGLDTEAFF.

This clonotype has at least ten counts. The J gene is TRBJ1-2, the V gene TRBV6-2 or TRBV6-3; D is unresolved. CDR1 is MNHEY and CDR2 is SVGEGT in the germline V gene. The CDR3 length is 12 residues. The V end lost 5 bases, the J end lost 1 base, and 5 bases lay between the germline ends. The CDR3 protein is CASSGINYGYTF. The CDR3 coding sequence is TGTGCCAGCAGTGGTATTAACTATGGCTACACCTTC.

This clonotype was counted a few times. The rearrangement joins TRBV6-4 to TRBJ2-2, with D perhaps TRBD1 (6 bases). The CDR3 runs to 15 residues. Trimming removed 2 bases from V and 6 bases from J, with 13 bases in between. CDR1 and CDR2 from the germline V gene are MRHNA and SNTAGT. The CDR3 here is CASSDGSGVAGELFF. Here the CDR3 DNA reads TGTGCCAGCAGTGACGGTTCAGGGGTCGCCGGGGAGCTGTTTTTT.

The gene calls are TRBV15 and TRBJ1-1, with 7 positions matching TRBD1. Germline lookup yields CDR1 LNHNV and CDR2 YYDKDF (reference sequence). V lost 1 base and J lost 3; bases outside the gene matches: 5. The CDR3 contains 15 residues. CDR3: CATSRVSDRDTEAFF. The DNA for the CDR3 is TGTGCCACCAGCAGAGTGAGTGACAGGGACACTGAAGCTTTCTTT.

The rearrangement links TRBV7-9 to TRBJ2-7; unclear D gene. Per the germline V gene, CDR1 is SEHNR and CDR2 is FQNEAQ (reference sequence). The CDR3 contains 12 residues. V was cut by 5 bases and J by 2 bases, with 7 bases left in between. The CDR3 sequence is CASSPETYEQYF. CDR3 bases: TGTGCCAGCAGCCCGGAGACCTACGAGCAGTACTTC.

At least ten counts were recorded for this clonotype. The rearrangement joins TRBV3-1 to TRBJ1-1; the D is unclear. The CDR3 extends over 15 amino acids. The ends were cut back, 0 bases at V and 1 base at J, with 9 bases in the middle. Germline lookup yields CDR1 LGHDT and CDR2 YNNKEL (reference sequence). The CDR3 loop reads CASSQDSTENTEAFF. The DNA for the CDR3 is TGTGCCAGCAGCCAAGATTCTACAGAGAACACTGAAGCTTTCTTT. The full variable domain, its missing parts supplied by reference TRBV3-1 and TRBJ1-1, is DTAVSQTPKYLVTQMGNDKSIKCEQNLGHDTMYWYKQDSKKFLKIMFSYNNKELIINETVPNRFSPKSPDKAHLNLHINSLELGDSAVYFCASSQDSTENTEAFFGQGTRLTVV.

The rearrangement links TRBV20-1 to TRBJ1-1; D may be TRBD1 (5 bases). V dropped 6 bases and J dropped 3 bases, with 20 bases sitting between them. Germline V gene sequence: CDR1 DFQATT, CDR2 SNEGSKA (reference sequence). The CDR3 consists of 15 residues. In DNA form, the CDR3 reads TGCAGTGCCTCGGAGGAGGGCGGGGCTTACACTGAAGCTTTCTTT. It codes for CSASEEGGAYTEAFF.

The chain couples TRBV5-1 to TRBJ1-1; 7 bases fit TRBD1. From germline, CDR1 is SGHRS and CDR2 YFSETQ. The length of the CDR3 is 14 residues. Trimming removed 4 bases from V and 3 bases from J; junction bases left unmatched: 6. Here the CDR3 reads CASSVLQGHTEAFF. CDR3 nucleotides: TGCGCCAGCAGCGTATTACAGGGGCACACTGAAGCTTTCTTT. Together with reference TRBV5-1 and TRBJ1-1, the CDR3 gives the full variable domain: KAGVTQTPRYLIKTRGQQVTLSCSPISGHRSVSWYQQTPGQGLQFLFEYFSETQRNKGNFPGRFSGRQFSNSRSEMNVSTLELGDSALYLCASSVLQGHTEAFFGQGTRLTVV.

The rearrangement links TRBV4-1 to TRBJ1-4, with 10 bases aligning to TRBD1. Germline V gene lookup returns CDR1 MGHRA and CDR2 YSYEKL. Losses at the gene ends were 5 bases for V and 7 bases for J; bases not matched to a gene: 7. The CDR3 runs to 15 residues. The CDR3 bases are TGCGCCAGCAGCGTGCCCGGGACAGGGGTTGAAAAACTGTTTTTT. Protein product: CASSVPGTGVEKLFF.

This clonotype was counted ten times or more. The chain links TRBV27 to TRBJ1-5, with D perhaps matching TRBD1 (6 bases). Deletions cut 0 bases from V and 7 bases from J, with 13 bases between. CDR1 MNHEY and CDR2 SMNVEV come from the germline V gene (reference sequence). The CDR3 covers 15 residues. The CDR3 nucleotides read TGTGCCAGCAGTTTATCGATCTCTGGGGGCCAGCCCCAGCATTTT. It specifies CASSLSISGGQPQHF.

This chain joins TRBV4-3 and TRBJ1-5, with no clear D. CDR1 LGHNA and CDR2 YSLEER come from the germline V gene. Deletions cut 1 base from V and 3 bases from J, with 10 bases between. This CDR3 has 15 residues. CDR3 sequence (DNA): TGCGCCAGCAGCCAAGGTAACACCGCCAATCAGCCCCAGCATTTT. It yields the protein CASSQGNTANQPQHF.

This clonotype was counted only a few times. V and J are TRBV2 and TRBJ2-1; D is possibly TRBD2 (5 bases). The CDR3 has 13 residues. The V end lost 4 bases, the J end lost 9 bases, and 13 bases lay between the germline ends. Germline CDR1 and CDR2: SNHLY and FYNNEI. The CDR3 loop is CASSGGAGPEQFF. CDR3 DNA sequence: TGTGCCAGCAGTGGGGGAGCAGGTCCTGAGCAGTTCTTC.

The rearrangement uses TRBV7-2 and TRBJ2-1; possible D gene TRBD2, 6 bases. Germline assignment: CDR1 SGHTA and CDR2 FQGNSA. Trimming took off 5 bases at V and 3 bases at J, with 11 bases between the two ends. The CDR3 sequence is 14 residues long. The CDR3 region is CASSPFSGYNEQFF. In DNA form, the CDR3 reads TGTGCCAGCAGCCCGTTTAGCGGCTACAATGAGCAGTTCTTC.

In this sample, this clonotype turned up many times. CDR3 DNA: TGTGCCAGCAGTCCGGACAGGGGTTACAATCAGCCCCAGCATTTT. Protein product: CASSPDRGYNQPQHF. This chain connects TRBV27 to TRBJ1-5, with 9 bases matching TRBD1. Germline assignment: CDR1 MNHEY and CDR2 SMNVEV (reference sequence). The CDR3 contains 15 residues. V lost 5 bases to trimming and J lost 3 bases; unmatched junction nucleotides: 5.

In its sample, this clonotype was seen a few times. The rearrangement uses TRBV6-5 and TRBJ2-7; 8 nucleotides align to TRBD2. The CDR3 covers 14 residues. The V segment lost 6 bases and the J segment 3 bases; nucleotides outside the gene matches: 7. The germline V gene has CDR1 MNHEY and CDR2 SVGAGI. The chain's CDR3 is CASRRGEGLYEQYF. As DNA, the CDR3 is TGTGCCAGCAGGCGGGGGGAAGGCCTCTACGAGCAGTACTTC.